The TCR beta chain under discussion was sequenced for a study of blood T cells in healthy people across ages. Whole-study findings and limits: Per million T cells, TCR beta diversity dropped about linearly as age rose.

Only a few counts were recorded for this clonotype. Its antigen is as yet unknown. A sample-barcoded 5' primer and a J-beta primer mix were used in a second PCR of about 7 to 12 cycles. One entry per CDR3 protein, called by TCRdb with MiXCR from the 5' RACE reads. This sample has around 750,000 distinct CDR3 sequences, with 53% found just once. The CDR3 contains 14 residues. V shed 7 bases and J 5 bases; nucleotides not matched to a gene: 7. The V and J genes are TRBV12-3 or TRBV12-4 and TRBJ2-1; 8 nucleotides line up with TRBD1. This receptor was obtained from a man older than 75 in good health. The sequenced sample consisted of blood. Here the CDR3 reads CASNPGQANNEQFF. The CDR3, as DNA: TGTGCCAGCAACCCGGGACAGGCGAACAATGAGCAGTTCTTC.